The rows below give T cell receptor beta chains drawn from one sample of a study of cytomegalovirus exposure and HLA in healthy donors. Method: immunoSEQ multiplex PCR; TCRdb's copy keeps in-frame clones and lacks some. Counted here are about 110,000 clones, approximately 86% occurring once; the ten biggest clones make up more than 2.5%. Input material: PBMCs. These receptor sequences come from a woman between 18 and 29 years old in good health and CMV-seronegative. CDR3s include the opening cysteine and the closing phenylalanine or tryptophan. A D gene is named only where the DNA matches it firmly. Some rows have no size entry. The others give once, few or many, or a class for an expanded clone.

NA TRBJ1-6 TRBV30 TRBD1 CAWSALTGRNSPLHF TGTGCCTGGAGTGCTTTGACAGGGAGAAATTCACCCCTCCACTTT
NA TRBJ2-5 TRBV10-3 TRBD2 CAISELSSGGHGETQYF TGTGCCATCAGTGAGCTGTCGTCGGGGGGGCATGGGGAGACCCAGTACTTC
NA TRBJ2-1 TRBV5-1 TRBD2 CASSFSPTSGRYNEQFF TGCGCCAGCAGCTTTTCCCCGACTAGCGGGAGATACAATGAGCAGTTCTTC
NA TRBJ2-5 TRBV20-1 NA CSASGRETQYF TGCAGTGCTAGCGGTCGGGAGACCCAGTACTTC
NA TRBJ2-5 TRBV30 NA CAWSEFPQGTQYF TGTGCCTGGAGTGAATTCCCCCAGGGGACCCAGTACTTC
NA TRBJ2-3 TRBV11-3 NA CASSLRRGGTDTQYF TGTGCCAGCAGCTTACGTCGGGGAGGCACAGATACGCAGTATTTT
NA TRBJ2-5 TRBV27 TRBD2 CASRTGSPSGGTQYF TGTGCCAGCAGAACAGGATCACCCTCGGGGGGGACCCAGTACTTC
once TRBJ1-6 TRBV6-1 TRBD1 CASSESGGGSPLHF TGTGCCAGCAGTGAATCAGGGGGCGGTTCACCCCTCCACTTT
NA TRBJ1-1 TRBV4-1 TRBD1 CASRDYRGQHTEAFF TGCGCCAGCAGGGATTACAGGGGGCAGCACACTGAAGCTTTCTTT
NA TRBJ1-1 TRBV4-1 NA CASSRGDRMNTEAFF TGCGCCAGCAGCCGCGGAGACAGAATGAACACTGAAGCTTTCTTT
NA TRBJ2-1 TRBV5-4 TRBD1 CASSFGTDSYNEQFF TGTGCCAGCAGCTTCGGGACAGACTCCTACAATGAGCAGTTCTTC
once TRBJ1-1 TRBV5-4 NA CASSIRDYGGVFF TGTGCCAGCAGCATCCGGGACTACGGAGGGGTTTTCTTT
once TRBJ1-1 TRBV4-2 TRBD1 CASSTPSTGGTEAFF TGTGCCAGCAGCACGCCCTCGACAGGGGGCACTGAAGCTTTCTTT
NA TRBJ2-5 TRBV2 NA CASSEAQLLQPSQETQYF TGTGCCAGCAGTGAAGCGCAGCTGTTACAGCCAAGCCAAGAGACCCAGTACTTC
NA TRBJ2-2 TRBV7-9 NA CASSLGKEYRLNTGELFF TGTGCCAGCAGCTTAGGAAAGGAGTACAGGCTGAACACCGGGGAGCTGTTTTTT
NA TRBJ1-2 TRBV19 TRBD1 CASSVGQTYGYTF TGTGCCAGTAGTGTGGGACAGACTTATGGCTACACCTTC
NA TRBJ2-7 TRBV25-1 TRBD1 CASSEGGTGEYEQYF TGTGCCAGCAGTGAAGGGGGGACAGGGGAGTACGAGCAGTACTTC
NA TRBJ2-5 TRBV15 TRBD2 CATSELAGRRYF TGTGCCACCAGCGAACTAGCGGGGAGACGGTACTTC
NA TRBJ1-4 TRBV27 NA CASSLLGGRVPEKLFF TGTGCCAGCAGTCTACTCGGTGGGAGGGTTCCTGAAAAACTGTTTTTT
NA TRBJ2-7 TRBV7-6 TRBD1 CASSRTGTGDYEQYF TGTGCCAGCAGCAGAACCGGGACAGGGGACTACGAGCAGTACTTC
NA TRBJ1-2 TRBV11-2 TRBD1 CASSFPTGTGGYGYTF TGTGCCAGCAGCTTCCCAACCGGGACAGGCGGCTATGGCTACACCTTC
NA TRBJ1-2 TRBV29-1 TRBD1 CSSPLVGQDGYTF TGCAGCTCCCCACTGGTGGGACAGGATGGCTACACCTTC
medium-sized TRBJ2-7 TRBV6-1 NA CASSEGQASDEQYF TGTGCCAGCAGTGAAGGACAGGCAAGCGACGAGCAGTACTTC
NA TRBJ2-1 TRBV20-1 NA CSARYIEQFF TGCAGTGCTAGATATATCGAGCAGTTCTTC
NA TRBJ1-6 TRBV7-8 TRBD1 CASSLRDREQNSPLHF TGTGCCAGCAGCTTGAGGGACAGGGAACAGAATTCACCCCTCCACTTT
NA TRBJ1-5 TRBV6-1 TRBD1 CAIRDRAIYQPQHF TGTGCCATACGGGACAGGGCCATCTATCAGCCCCAGCATTTT